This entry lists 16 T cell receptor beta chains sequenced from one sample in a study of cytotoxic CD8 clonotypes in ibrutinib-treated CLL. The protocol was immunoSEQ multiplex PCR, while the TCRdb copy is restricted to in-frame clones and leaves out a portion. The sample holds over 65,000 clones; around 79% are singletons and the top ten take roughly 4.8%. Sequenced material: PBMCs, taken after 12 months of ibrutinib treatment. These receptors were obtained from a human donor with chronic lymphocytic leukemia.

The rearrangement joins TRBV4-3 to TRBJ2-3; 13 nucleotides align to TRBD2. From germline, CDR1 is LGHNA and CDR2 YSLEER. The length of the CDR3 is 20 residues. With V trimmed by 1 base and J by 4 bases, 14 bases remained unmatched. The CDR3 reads CASSQVEGPLGLAGADTQYF. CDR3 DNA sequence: TGCGCCAGCAGCCAAGTAGAGGGCCCTCTCGGACTAGCGGGGGCAGATACGCAGTATTTT.

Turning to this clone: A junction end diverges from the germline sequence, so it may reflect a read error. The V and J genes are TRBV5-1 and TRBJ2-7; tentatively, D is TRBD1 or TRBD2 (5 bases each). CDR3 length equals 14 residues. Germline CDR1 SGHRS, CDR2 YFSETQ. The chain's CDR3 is CASSYRPGDDEQCF. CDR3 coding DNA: TGCGCCAGCAGCTACCGCCCCGGGGACGACGAGCAGTGCTTC. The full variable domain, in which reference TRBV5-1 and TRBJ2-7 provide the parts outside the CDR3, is KAGVTQTPRYLIKTRGQQVTLSCSPISGHRSVSWYQQTPGQGLQFLFEYFSETQRNKGNFPGRFSGRQFSNSRSEMNVSTLELGDSALYLCASSYRPGDDEQCFGPGTRLTVT.

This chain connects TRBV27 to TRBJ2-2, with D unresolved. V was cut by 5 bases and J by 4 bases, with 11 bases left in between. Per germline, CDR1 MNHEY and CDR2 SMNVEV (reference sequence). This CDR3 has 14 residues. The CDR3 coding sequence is TGTGCCAGCAGTCCCCTCATGGGCACCGGGGAGCTGTTTTTT. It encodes CASSPLMGTGELFF.

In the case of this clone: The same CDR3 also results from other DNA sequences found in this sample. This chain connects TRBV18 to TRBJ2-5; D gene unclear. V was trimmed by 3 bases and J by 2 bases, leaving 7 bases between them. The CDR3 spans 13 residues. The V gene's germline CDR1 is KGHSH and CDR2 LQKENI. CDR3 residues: CASSPGQQETQYF. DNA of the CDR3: TGTGCCAGCTCACCTGGGCAGCAAGAGACCCAGTACTTC.

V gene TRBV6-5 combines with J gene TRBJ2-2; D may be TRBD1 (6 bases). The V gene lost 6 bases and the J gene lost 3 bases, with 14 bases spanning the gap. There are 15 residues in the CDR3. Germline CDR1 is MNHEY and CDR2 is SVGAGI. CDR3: CASSPTGFDTGELFF. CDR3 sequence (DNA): TGTGCCAGCAGCCCCACAGGGTTTGACACCGGGGAGCTGTTTTTT.

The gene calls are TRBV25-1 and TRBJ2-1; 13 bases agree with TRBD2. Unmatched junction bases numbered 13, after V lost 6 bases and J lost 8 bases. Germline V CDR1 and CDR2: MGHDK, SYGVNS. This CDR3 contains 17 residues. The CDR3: CASRHPGLAGAGDEQFF. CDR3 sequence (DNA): TGTGCCAGCAGACACCCCGGACTAGCGGGAGCGGGGGATGAGCAGTTCTTC.

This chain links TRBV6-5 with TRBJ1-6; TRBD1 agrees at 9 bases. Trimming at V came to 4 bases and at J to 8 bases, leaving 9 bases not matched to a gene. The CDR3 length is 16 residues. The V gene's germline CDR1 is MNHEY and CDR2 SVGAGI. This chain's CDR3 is CASSWSTGGWDSPLHF. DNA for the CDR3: TGTGCCAGCAGTTGGTCAACAGGGGGCTGGGATTCACCCCTCCACTTT.

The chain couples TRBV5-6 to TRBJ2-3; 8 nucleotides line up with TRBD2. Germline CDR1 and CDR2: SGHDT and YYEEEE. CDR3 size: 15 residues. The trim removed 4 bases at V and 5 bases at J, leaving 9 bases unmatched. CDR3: CASSRGGSPGDTQYF. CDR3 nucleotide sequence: TGTGCCAGCAGCCGGGGGGGCAGTCCGGGAGATACGCAGTATTTT.

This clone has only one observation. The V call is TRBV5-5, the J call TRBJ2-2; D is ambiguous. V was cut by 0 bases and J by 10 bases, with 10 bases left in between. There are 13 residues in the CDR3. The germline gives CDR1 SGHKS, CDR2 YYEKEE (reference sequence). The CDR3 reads CASSLGPLAELFF. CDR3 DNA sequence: TGTGCCAGCAGCTTGGGTCCATTGGCGGAGCTGTTTTTT.

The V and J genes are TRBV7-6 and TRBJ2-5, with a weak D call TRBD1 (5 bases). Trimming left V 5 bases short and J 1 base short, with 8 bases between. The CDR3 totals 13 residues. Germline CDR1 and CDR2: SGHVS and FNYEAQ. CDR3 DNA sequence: TGTGCCAGCAGCCTCCAGGGCCAAGAGACCCAGTACTTC. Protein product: CASSLQGQETQYF.

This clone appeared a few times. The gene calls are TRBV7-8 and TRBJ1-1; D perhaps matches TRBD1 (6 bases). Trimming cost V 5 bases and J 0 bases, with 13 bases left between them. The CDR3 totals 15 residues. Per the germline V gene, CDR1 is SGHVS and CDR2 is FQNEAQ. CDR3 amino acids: CASSRRGAVNTEAFF. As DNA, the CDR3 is TGTGCCAGCAGCCGCCGGGGGGCCGTGAACACTGAAGCTTTCTTT.

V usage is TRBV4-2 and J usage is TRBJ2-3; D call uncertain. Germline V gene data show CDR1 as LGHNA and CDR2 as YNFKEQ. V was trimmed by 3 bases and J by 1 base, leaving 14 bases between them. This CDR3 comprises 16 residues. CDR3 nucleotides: TGTGCCAGCAGCCATCGTGGTGACGGTGGCACAGATACGCAGTATTTT. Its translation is CASSHRGDGGTDTQYF.

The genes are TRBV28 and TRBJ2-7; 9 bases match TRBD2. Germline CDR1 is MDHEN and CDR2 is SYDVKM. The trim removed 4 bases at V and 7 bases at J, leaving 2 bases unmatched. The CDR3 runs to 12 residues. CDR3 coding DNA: TGTGCCAGCAGTTGGCTAGCGGGAGAGCAGTACTTC. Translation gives CASSWLAGEQYF.

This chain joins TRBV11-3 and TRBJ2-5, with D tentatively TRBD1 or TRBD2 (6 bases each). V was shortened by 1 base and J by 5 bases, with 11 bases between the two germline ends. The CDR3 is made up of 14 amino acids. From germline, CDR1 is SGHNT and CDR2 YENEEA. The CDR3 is CASSLGGAAETQYF. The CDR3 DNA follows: TGTGCCAGCAGCTTAGGGGGGGCTGCTGAGACCCAGTACTTC.

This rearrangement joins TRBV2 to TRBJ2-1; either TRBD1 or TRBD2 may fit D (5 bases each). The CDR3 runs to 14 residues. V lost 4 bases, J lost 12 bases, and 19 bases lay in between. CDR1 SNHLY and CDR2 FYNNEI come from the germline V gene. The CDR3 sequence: CASSGGGPVVVQFF. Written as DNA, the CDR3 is TGTGCCAGCAGTGGGGGCGGGCCGGTTGTGGTGCAGTTCTTC.

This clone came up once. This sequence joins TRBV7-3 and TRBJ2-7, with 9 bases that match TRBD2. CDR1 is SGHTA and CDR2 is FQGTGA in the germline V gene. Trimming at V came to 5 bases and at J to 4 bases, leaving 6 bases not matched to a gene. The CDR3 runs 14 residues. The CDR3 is CASSKTSGAYEQYF. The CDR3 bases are TGTGCCAGCAGCAAGACTAGCGGCGCGTACGAGCAGTACTTC. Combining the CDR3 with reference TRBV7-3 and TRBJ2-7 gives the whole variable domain GAGVSQTPSNKVTEKGKYVELRCDPISGHTALYWYRQSLGQGPEFLIYFQGTGAADDSGLPNDRFFAVRPEGSVSTLKIQRTERGDSAVYLCASSKTSGAYEQYFGPGTRLTVT.